What follows describes a single T cell receptor beta chain. The protocol was immunoSEQ multiplex PCR, while the TCRdb copy is restricted to in-frame clones and leaves out a portion. The sample yields roughly 80,000 clones, approximately 89% seen once. Deletions cut 3 bases from V and 1 base from J, with 13 bases between. CDR1 is SGHRS and CDR2 is YFSETQ in the germline V gene. CDR3 length: 15 residues. The data belong to a study of brain T cells in children with intractable seizures. Sequencing was performed on peripheral blood, taken at surgery. The gene calls are TRBV5-1 and TRBJ1-1; D remains ambiguous. This clonotype was obtained from a girl aged 2 to 9 with Rasmussen encephalitis and intractable seizures. CDR3 region: CASSYGGERNTEAFF. As DNA, the CDR3 is TGCGCCAGCAGCTATGGCGGTGAACGGAACACTGAAGCTTTCTTT.